This is a list of T cell receptor beta chains from one sample in a study of T-cell reconstitution after alpha-beta-depleted transplantation in children. TCRdb processed the PCR reads anew with MiXCR; each CDR3 protein has one entry. The sample consists of just over 950,000 distinct CDR3 sequences, less than 30% of them appearing once. The source material was PBMCs, mostly from graft donor cells, sampled 360 days after TCRalphabeta/CD19-depleted stem cell transplant. These TCRs come from a boy under two years old who had a stem cell transplant for SCID, so the T cells may come from the graft donor. Both conserved end residues are part of each CDR3. The D gene is left open where the match is weak. A clone size is listed for some rows: how often the clone was seen (once, few, many), or a class if it is expanded.

size: few
J: TRBJ1-5
D: .
V: TRBV3-1
DNA: TGTGCCAGCAGCCAAGATTCGGACCTCAATCAGCCCCAGCATTTT
CDR3: CASSQDSDLNQPQHF

size: .
J: TRBJ2-1
D: TRBD1
V: TRBV24-1
DNA: TGTGCCACCAGCCCGAGATTTCCGGGACAGGAGGACAATGAGCAGTTCTTC
CDR3: CATSPRFPGQEDNEQFF

size: few
J: TRBJ2-7
D: TRBD1
V: TRBV6-2/TRBV6-3
DNA: TGTGCCAGCAGTCGACAGGGTTCGATCGAGCAGTACTTC
CDR3: CASSRQGSIEQYF

size: .
J: TRBJ1-5
D: .
V: TRBV3-1
DNA: TGTGCCAGCAGCCCGAGGACGGGGCTCGGGGGCAATCAGCCCCAGCATTTT
CDR3: CASSPRTGLGGNQPQHF

size: .
J: TRBJ2-7
D: .
V: TRBV5-1
DNA: TGCGCCAGCAGCTTGGAACACGGGCGGGTGTTGAACGAGCAGTACTTC
CDR3: CASSLEHGRVLNEQYF

size: few
J: TRBJ2-3
D: TRBD2
V: TRBV5-5
DNA: TGTGCCAGCAGCTTGTTCGGGGGGACAGATACGCAGTATTTT
CDR3: CASSLFGGTDTQYF

size: .
J: TRBJ2-1
D: TRBD2
V: TRBV20-1
DNA: TGCAGTGCTACCCGGACTAGCGGGGGGGCAAATGAGCAGTTCTTC
CDR3: CSATRTSGGANEQFF

size: many
J: TRBJ2-3
D: .
V: TRBV5-6
DNA: TGTGCCAGCAGCCTTAGGGGGTCAGATACGCAGTATTTT
CDR3: CASSLRGSDTQYF

size: .
J: TRBJ2-5
D: .
V: TRBV12-3/TRBV12-4
DNA: TGTGCCAGCAGTCAACTAGGAGGGGTAGAGACCCAGTACTTC
CDR3: CASSQLGGVETQYF

size: .
J: TRBJ2-7
D: TRBD1
V: TRBV6-5
DNA: TGTGCCAGCAGTTACGTAGACAGGGGGTCTCAGCAGTACTTC
CDR3: CASSYVDRGSQQYF

size: many
J: TRBJ2-2
D: TRBD1
V: TRBV5-1
DNA: TGCGCCAGCAGCCGACAGGGAGAGACGAACACCGGGGAGCTGTTTTTT
CDR3: CASSRQGETNTGELFF

size: .
J: TRBJ2-1
D: TRBD2
V: TRBV20-1
DNA: TGCAGTGCCGAAGGACTAGCGGGGGTCTACAATGAGCAGTTCTTC
CDR3: CSAEGLAGVYNEQFF

size: .
J: TRBJ2-3
D: TRBD2
V: TRBV29-1
DNA: TGCAGCGTTAGTACTAGCGGGGCCATCACAGATACGCAGTATTTT
CDR3: CSVSTSGAITDTQYF

size: .
J: TRBJ1-1
D: .
V: TRBV25-1
DNA: TGTGCCAGCAGCGGGGCACTCACCAGGGGAACTGAAGCTTTCTTT
CDR3: CASSGALTRGTEAFF

size: .
J: TRBJ1-5
D: .
V: TRBV7-8
DNA: TGTGCCAGTGGAGCCTTCCGCGGTCAGCCCCAGCATTTT
CDR3: CASGAFRGQPQHF

size: many
J: TRBJ2-3
D: .
V: TRBV7-9
DNA: TGTGCCAGCAGCTTCCGGCGGGCCACAGATACGCAGTATTTT
CDR3: CASSFRRATDTQYF

size: .
J: TRBJ2-1
D: .
V: TRBV20-1
DNA: TGCAGTGCTAGTCGTGGAAGCTTACGCTCCTACAATGAGCAGTTCTTC
CDR3: CSASRGSLRSYNEQFF

size: .
J: TRBJ2-3
D: .
V: TRBV30
DNA: TGTGCCTGGAGCCTGGCGGCAGATACGCAGTATTTT
CDR3: CAWSLAADTQYF

size: .
J: TRBJ2-4
D: .
V: TRBV20-1
DNA: TGCAGTGCTAGAGCAGGATCCCTAGCCAAAAACATTCAGTACTTC
CDR3: CSARAGSLAKNIQYF

size: .
J: TRBJ2-7
D: TRBD1
V: TRBV6-1
DNA: TGTGCCAGCAGACCCGGGACAGGCTATAATAATTTCTACGAGCAGTACTTC
CDR3: CASRPGTGYNNFYEQYF

size: .
J: TRBJ1-3
D: TRBD1
V: TRBV18
DNA: TGTGCCAGCTCACAGACAGGGGTCTCTGGAAACACCATATATTTT
CDR3: CASSQTGVSGNTIYF

size: .
J: TRBJ2-3
D: .
V: TRBV7-2
DNA: TGTGCCAGCAGCTTAGATCTAGATACGCAGTATTTT
CDR3: CASSLDLDTQYF

size: .
J: TRBJ2-2
D: .
V: TRBV5-1
DNA: TGCGCCAGCGGGCCGGGGATTTGGTTGTTTTTT
CDR3: CASGPGIWLFF

size: few
J: TRBJ2-3
D: TRBD2
V: TRBV2
DNA: TGTGCCAGCCGACCGGGACTAGCGGTGGATACGCAGTATTTT
CDR3: CASRPGLAVDTQYF

size: few
J: TRBJ1-3
D: TRBD1
V: TRBV2
DNA: TGTGCCAGCATCGGGACAGGTCTGGGAAACACCATATATTTT
CDR3: CASIGTGLGNTIYF

size: .
J: TRBJ1-2
D: .
V: TRBV5-1
DNA: TGCGCCAGCAGCCCCACGGTGGCGGGGGCCGCGAACTATGGCTACACCTTC
CDR3: CASSPTVAGAANYGYTF

size: .
J: TRBJ1-2
D: .
V: TRBV5-1
DNA: TGCGCCAGCAGCTTGACAGGTTACAGCGACTATGGCTACACCTTC
CDR3: CASSLTGYSDYGYTF

size: .
J: TRBJ1-1
D: TRBD1
V: TRBV5-1
DNA: TGCGCCAGCAGCTTCCGGGACAGGGGGACCACTGAAGCTTTCTTT
CDR3: CASSFRDRGTTEAFF

size: few
J: TRBJ2-1
D: TRBD1
V: TRBV20-1
DNA: TGCAGTGCTAGTTCGCACGGACAGGGGGCGCCGGGGTCCTACAATGAGCAGTTCTTC
CDR3: CSASSHGQGAPGSYNEQFF

size: .
J: TRBJ2-1
D: .
V: TRBV2
DNA: TGTGCCAGCAATAGGGCGGAGCTGAATGAGCAGTTCTTC
CDR3: CASNRAELNEQFF

size: few
J: TRBJ2-3
D: TRBD2
V: TRBV20-1
DNA: TGCAGTGCTAGAGAGTATGGTAGCGGGGGGGCCTGGGGCACAGATACGCAGTATTTT
CDR3: CSAREYGSGGAWGTDTQYF

size: once
J: TRBJ2-7
D: .
V: TRBV5-1
DNA: TGCGCCAGCAGCTTGAATGGTCAGCTGAACGAGCAGTACTTC
CDR3: CASSLNGQLNEQYF

size: few
J: TRBJ2-2
D: .
V: TRBV12-3/TRBV12-4
DNA: TGTGCCAGCAGTTTCGGGCAGTACACCGGGGAGCTGTTTTTT
CDR3: CASSFGQYTGELFF

size: .
J: TRBJ1-6
D: TRBD1
V: TRBV7-6
DNA: TGTGCCAGCAGCCCCAAGCAGACAGGGTGGTCTTCACCCCTCCACTTT
CDR3: CASSPKQTGWSSPLHF

size: .
J: TRBJ2-5
D: TRBD2
V: TRBV7-2
DNA: TGTGCCAGCAGCTTGGGGTTTAGCGGGGGAAACTGGGAGACCCAGTACTTC
CDR3: CASSLGFSGGNWETQYF

size: .
J: TRBJ2-7
D: TRBD2
V: TRBV20-1
DNA: TGCAGTGCTAGAGCGACTAGCGCTCGATACGAGCAGTACTTC
CDR3: CSARATSARYEQYF

size: .
J: TRBJ2-7
D: .
V: TRBV6-1
DNA: TGTGCCAGCAGCCAAAGGACAGTTAACTACGAGCAGTACTTC
CDR3: CASSQRTVNYEQYF

size: few
J: TRBJ2-1
D: TRBD2
V: TRBV7-2
DNA: TGTGCCAGCAGCCTGAGGACTAGCGTTAATGAGCAGTTCTTC
CDR3: CASSLRTSVNEQFF